The rows below give T cell receptor beta chains drawn from one sample of a study of blood T cell repertoires in COVID-19. Data came from immunoSEQ multiplex PCR; TCRdb stores just in-frame clones and leaves some out. The table lists about 170,000 clones, about 85% of them singletons. The source material was peripheral blood. These TCRs come from a woman older than 75 with COVID-19, enrolled during active disease. The CDR3 runs from the conserved cysteine through the conserved F or W. A D gene is named only where the DNA matches it firmly. Clone size appears in some rows only: once, few, many, or a class for an expanded clone.

cdr3_nt: TGTGCCAGCAGTTTAGGGGCTTCCCAAACGGGACTTCTCTACACCGGGGAGCTGTTTTTT; cdr3_aa: CASSLGASQTGLLYTGELFF; d_call: NA; v_call: TRBV27; j_call: TRBJ2-2; clone_size: NA
cdr3_nt: TGCGCCAGCAGCCCTGGAGACAGGGAGGCGACTAATGAAAAACTGTTTTTT; cdr3_aa: CASSPGDREATNEKLFF; d_call: TRBD1; v_call: TRBV5-1; j_call: TRBJ1-4; clone_size: NA
cdr3_nt: TGTGCCAGCAGCCAACAGACAGGGAGCAAGTTCGGGGAGCTGTTTTTT; cdr3_aa: CASSQQTGSKFGELFF; d_call: TRBD1; v_call: TRBV5-4; j_call: TRBJ2-2; clone_size: NA
cdr3_nt: TGTGCCAGCAGCTCTCCCTACGAGCAGTACTTC; cdr3_aa: CASSSPYEQYF; d_call: NA; v_call: TRBV6-2/TRBV6-3; j_call: TRBJ2-7; clone_size: NA
cdr3_nt: TGTGCCAGCTCATGGAGCATTACTGAAGCTTTCTTT; cdr3_aa: CASSWSITEAFF; d_call: NA; v_call: TRBV18; j_call: TRBJ1-1; clone_size: once
cdr3_nt: TGTGCCATCAGCCATGGTACAGGCTTGAACACTGAAGCTTTCTTT; cdr3_aa: CAISHGTGLNTEAFF; d_call: NA; v_call: TRBV10-3; j_call: TRBJ1-1; clone_size: NA
cdr3_nt: TGTGCCAGCAGTTACAGATCGAAAGAGTATGGCTACACCTTC; cdr3_aa: CASSYRSKEYGYTF; d_call: NA; v_call: TRBV6-5; j_call: TRBJ1-2; clone_size: few
cdr3_nt: TGTGCCAGCACTGGGGGGACAGGGGGCATGAAGCAGTTCTTC; cdr3_aa: CASTGGTGGMKQFF; d_call: TRBD1; v_call: TRBV2; j_call: TRBJ2-1; clone_size: NA
cdr3_nt: TGTGCCAGCAGCCAAGGAGGAGGGGTCGAAAAACTGTTTTTT; cdr3_aa: CASSQGGGVEKLFF; d_call: NA; v_call: TRBV4-2; j_call: TRBJ1-4; clone_size: NA
cdr3_nt: TGTGCCAGCAGTCGCCGGAGGGGTGGGGCCTCTGGGGCCAACGTCCTGACTTTC; cdr3_aa: CASSRRRGGASGANVLTF; d_call: NA; v_call: TRBV7-9; j_call: TRBJ2-6; clone_size: NA
cdr3_nt: TGCGCCAGCAGCGCCGGGCCAGGGCGCGAGCTGTTTTTT; cdr3_aa: CASSAGPGRELFF; d_call: NA; v_call: TRBV5-1; j_call: TRBJ2-2; clone_size: NA
cdr3_nt: TGTGCCAGCAGCTTGGACACCACCTACGAGCAGTACTTC; cdr3_aa: CASSLDTTYEQYF; d_call: NA; v_call: TRBV5-4; j_call: TRBJ2-7; clone_size: few
cdr3_nt: TGCGCCAGCAGCCAAGTACTAGGAGGCAATGAGCAGTTCTTC; cdr3_aa: CASSQVLGGNEQFF; d_call: NA; v_call: TRBV5-1; j_call: TRBJ2-1; clone_size: NA
cdr3_nt: TGTGCCAGTAGTTCTAGCGGCCAAGAGACCCAGTACTTC; cdr3_aa: CASSSSGQETQYF; d_call: TRBD2; v_call: TRBV19; j_call: TRBJ2-5; clone_size: NA
cdr3_nt: TGTGCCATCAGCGTGGGGGGGGAAACCAACAATGAGCAGTTCTTC; cdr3_aa: CAISVGGETNNEQFF; d_call: TRBD2; v_call: TRBV10-3; j_call: TRBJ2-1; clone_size: NA
cdr3_nt: TGCGCCAGCCGTACGGCCTCACTAGCGACCTACGAGCAGTACTTC; cdr3_aa: CASRTASLATYEQYF; d_call: TRBD2; v_call: TRBV5-1; j_call: TRBJ2-7; clone_size: NA
cdr3_nt: TGTGCCAGCAGCGTGGGACTAGCGGGGAGCTCGAACACCGGGGAGCTGTTTTTT; cdr3_aa: CASSVGLAGSSNTGELFF; d_call: TRBD2; v_call: TRBV9; j_call: TRBJ2-2; clone_size: once
cdr3_nt: TGTGCCAGCAGCGAGAGAGATGAAAAACTGTTTTTT; cdr3_aa: CASSERDEKLFF; d_call: NA; v_call: TRBV9; j_call: TRBJ1-4; clone_size: NA
cdr3_nt: TGTGCCAGCAGCTTAATCCCAGGACAGCCCCAGCATTTT; cdr3_aa: CASSLIPGQPQHF; d_call: NA; v_call: TRBV7-3; j_call: TRBJ1-5; clone_size: once
cdr3_nt: TGTGCCAGCAGTTTACAGGCCTATGGCTACACCTTC; cdr3_aa: CASSLQAYGYTF; d_call: NA; v_call: TRBV28; j_call: TRBJ1-2; clone_size: NA
cdr3_nt: TGTGCCACCGCCGCGGGAACCTCGGGAAACACCATATATTTT; cdr3_aa: CATAAGTSGNTIYF; d_call: NA; v_call: TRBV7-2; j_call: TRBJ1-3; clone_size: NA
cdr3_nt: TGCGCCAGCAGCTTGAACGGTGACTCTGGAAACACCATATATTTT; cdr3_aa: CASSLNGDSGNTIYF; d_call: NA; v_call: TRBV5-1; j_call: TRBJ1-3; clone_size: once
cdr3_nt: TGTGCCAGCAGAAAACCTCGCTTAGACAGGGACTATGGCTACACCTTC; cdr3_aa: CASRKPRLDRDYGYTF; d_call: TRBD1; v_call: TRBV28; j_call: TRBJ1-2; clone_size: few
cdr3_nt: TGTGCCAGCAGCCAACGGGGCGGGGCGCGGGCCGGGGAGCTGTTTTTT; cdr3_aa: CASSQRGGARAGELFF; d_call: NA; v_call: TRBV3-1/TRBV3-2; j_call: TRBJ2-2; clone_size: NA
cdr3_nt: TGTGCCAGCAGTCTCCGACAGGGCCCCTACAATGAGCAGTTCTTC; cdr3_aa: CASSLRQGPYNEQFF; d_call: TRBD1; v_call: TRBV27; j_call: TRBJ2-1; clone_size: NA
cdr3_nt: TGTGCCAGCAGCTTAACTGCGGGGGGCCCGGAAAACAATGAGCAGTTCTTC; cdr3_aa: CASSLTAGGPENNEQFF; d_call: TRBD2; v_call: TRBV7-3; j_call: TRBJ2-1; clone_size: NA
cdr3_nt: TGTGCCAGCTCCCCCGGCCGGGGAAACTATGGCTACACCTTC; cdr3_aa: CASSPGRGNYGYTF; d_call: NA; v_call: TRBV27; j_call: TRBJ1-2; clone_size: NA
cdr3_nt: TGTGCCAGCAGCCAAGACCTACCGGGACAAACTGGCTACACCTTC; cdr3_aa: CASSQDLPGQTGYTF; d_call: NA; v_call: TRBV4-2; j_call: TRBJ1-2; clone_size: few
cdr3_nt: TGTGCCAGCAGCCAAGATCTGGACAGTATCTACAATGAGCAGTTCTTC; cdr3_aa: CASSQDLDSIYNEQFF; d_call: NA; v_call: TRBV3-1/TRBV3-2; j_call: TRBJ2-1; clone_size: once
cdr3_nt: TGTGCCAGCAGTGAACGGAGCGGGACGGATGAGCAGTTCTTC; cdr3_aa: CASSERSGTDEQFF; d_call: TRBD2; v_call: TRBV6-1; j_call: TRBJ2-1; clone_size: NA
cdr3_nt: TGTGCCAGCAGTTTATGGGGCACAGGGGCTGGGGATACGCAGTATTTT; cdr3_aa: CASSLWGTGAGDTQYF; d_call: TRBD1; v_call: TRBV28; j_call: TRBJ2-3; clone_size: once
cdr3_nt: TGTGCCAGCTCAAGCCCGGACAGAACCTACGAGCAGTACTTC; cdr3_aa: CASSSPDRTYEQYF; d_call: NA; v_call: TRBV2; j_call: TRBJ2-7; clone_size: NA
cdr3_nt: TGCAGTCCCGGGGGGGGCACAGCTCTCCACTTT; cdr3_aa: CSPGGGTALHF; d_call: NA; v_call: TRBV20-1; j_call: TRBJ1-6; clone_size: few
cdr3_nt: TGTGCCCTCACAGGGGAGTTGGGGAACACTGAAGCTTTCTTT; cdr3_aa: CALTGELGNTEAFF; d_call: TRBD1; v_call: TRBV24-1; j_call: TRBJ1-1; clone_size: NA
cdr3_nt: TGTGCCAGCAGCTTCGAGGGCCCCGGGGAAGCTTTCTTT; cdr3_aa: CASSFEGPGEAFF; d_call: NA; v_call: TRBV5-4; j_call: TRBJ1-1; clone_size: NA
cdr3_nt: TGTGCCAGCAGCGCACTTAAGCCAGGCCGGACTGAAGCTTTCTTT; cdr3_aa: CASSALKPGRTEAFF; d_call: NA; v_call: TRBV7-8; j_call: TRBJ1-1; clone_size: NA
cdr3_nt: TGTGCCAGCAGTTGGCGGGTGACTTACGAGCAGTACTTC; cdr3_aa: CASSWRVTYEQYF; d_call: NA; v_call: TRBV6-2/TRBV6-3; j_call: TRBJ2-7; clone_size: NA
cdr3_nt: TGTGCCAGCAGTGAAGATCTCAGGTCTATTTTC; cdr3_aa: CASSEDLRSIF; d_call: NA; v_call: TRBV2; j_call: TRBJ1-2; clone_size: NA
cdr3_nt: TGCGCCGCACGAGGGACTAGCGGAGGCGCCGAGCAGTACTTC; cdr3_aa: CAARGTSGGAEQYF; d_call: TRBD2; v_call: TRBV10-2; j_call: TRBJ2-7; clone_size: once
cdr3_nt: TGTGCCAGCTCACCCACAGGGGGCGGTCAGCCCCAGCATTTT; cdr3_aa: CASSPTGGGQPQHF; d_call: TRBD1; v_call: TRBV18; j_call: TRBJ1-5; clone_size: NA
cdr3_nt: TGTGCCAGCAGTTACTCGACACGCTCTGGAAACACCATATATTTT; cdr3_aa: CASSYSTRSGNTIYF; d_call: NA; v_call: TRBV6-5; j_call: TRBJ1-3; clone_size: NA
cdr3_nt: TGTGCCAGCAGCTTGGACGGGGGGACACCCCTCCACTTT; cdr3_aa: CASSLDGGTPLHF; d_call: NA; v_call: TRBV5-5; j_call: TRBJ1-6; clone_size: NA
cdr3_nt: TGTGCCAGCAATTTTCAGAGCACGGGGTATGGCTACACCTTC; cdr3_aa: CASNFQSTGYGYTF; d_call: NA; v_call: TRBV2; j_call: TRBJ1-2; clone_size: few
cdr3_nt: TGTGCCAGTAGTCTAGGCTATTATAGCAATCAGCCCCAGCATTTT; cdr3_aa: CASSLGYYSNQPQHF; d_call: NA; v_call: TRBV19; j_call: TRBJ1-5; clone_size: NA
cdr3_nt: TGCGCCAGCAGTCCGCCGGGGGGTCCGGGGGATACGCAGTATTTT; cdr3_aa: CASSPPGGPGDTQYF; d_call: TRBD2; v_call: TRBV5-1; j_call: TRBJ2-3; clone_size: NA
cdr3_nt: TGCGCCAGCAGCATCCGAAACCAAGAGGCCGAGCAGTACTTC; cdr3_aa: CASSIRNQEAEQYF; d_call: NA; v_call: TRBV5-1; j_call: TRBJ2-7; clone_size: NA
cdr3_nt: TGTGCCAGCAGCTTGGACCTGAGGAACACTGAAGCTTTCTTT; cdr3_aa: CASSLDLRNTEAFF; d_call: NA; v_call: TRBV5-5; j_call: TRBJ1-1; clone_size: NA
cdr3_nt: TGCGCCAGCAGCCAAGGGCTAGCGGCCTCAGATACGCAGTATTTT; cdr3_aa: CASSQGLAASDTQYF; d_call: TRBD2; v_call: TRBV5-1; j_call: TRBJ2-3; clone_size: NA
cdr3_nt: TGTGCCAGCAGCGTCCCCCGAGATCCCTCAGGCCTCACTAACTATGGCTACACCTTC; cdr3_aa: CASSVPRDPSGLTNYGYTF; d_call: NA; v_call: TRBV9; j_call: TRBJ1-2; clone_size: NA
cdr3_nt: TGTGCCAGTACCGAAACGCCGGGGTCCGGGAACACTGAAGCTTTCTTT; cdr3_aa: CASTETPGSGNTEAFF; d_call: NA; v_call: TRBV19; j_call: TRBJ1-1; clone_size: NA
cdr3_nt: TGCGCCAGCAGCTTGGCCTCCAATGCTCGGGGAAGTGAAAAACTGTTTTTT; cdr3_aa: CASSLASNARGSEKLFF; d_call: NA; v_call: TRBV5-1; j_call: TRBJ1-4; clone_size: once
cdr3_nt: TGCGCCAGCGGGGACAGCTCTAACTATGGCTACACCTTC; cdr3_aa: CASGDSSNYGYTF; d_call: TRBD1; v_call: TRBV10-2; j_call: TRBJ1-2; clone_size: NA
cdr3_nt: TGTGCCAGCAGCCAAGAGTTACTAGCGGGAGTGTACGAGCAGTACTTC; cdr3_aa: CASSQELLAGVYEQYF; d_call: TRBD2; v_call: TRBV3-1/TRBV3-2; j_call: TRBJ2-7; clone_size: NA
cdr3_nt: TGTGCCACCAGCAGGGACAGGGGTAGCAATCAGCCCCAGCATTTT; cdr3_aa: CATSRDRGSNQPQHF; d_call: TRBD1; v_call: TRBV15; j_call: TRBJ1-5; clone_size: NA
cdr3_nt: TGTGCCAGCAGCCGGGACAGCGTTAATGAAAAACTGTTTTTT; cdr3_aa: CASSRDSVNEKLFF; d_call: TRBD1; v_call: TRBV9; j_call: TRBJ1-4; clone_size: NA
cdr3_nt: TGTGCCAGCAGCTTCGGTTGGGACATGATCCCCGAGCAGTACTTC; cdr3_aa: CASSFGWDMIPEQYF; d_call: NA; v_call: TRBV7-9; j_call: TRBJ2-7; clone_size: NA
cdr3_nt: TGTGCCAGCAGCGCGGGGGGGACTAGTTCCCACGAGCAGTACTTC; cdr3_aa: CASSAGGTSSHEQYF; d_call: TRBD2; v_call: TRBV9; j_call: TRBJ2-7; clone_size: many
cdr3_nt: TGTGCCAGCAGCTTAGTTCCAGGGGCGAGTACCTATTCTAACTATGGCTACACCTTC; cdr3_aa: CASSLVPGASTYSNYGYTF; d_call: NA; v_call: TRBV7-8; j_call: TRBJ1-2; clone_size: NA